This T cell receptor beta chain is drawn from a study of T-cell reconstitution after alpha-beta-depleted transplantation in children. Study-level findings and limits: One year after transplant, T-cell counts and diversity came mostly from newly produced T cells. Surviving recipient T cells and thymic progenitors accounted for the high day-60 TCRbeta diversity observed in some patients.

Unique molecular identifiers were incorporated into the prepared TCRbeta library. TCRdb re-called the PCR reads through MiXCR, storing one row per CDR3 protein. In the table there are roughly 490,000 distinct CDR3 sequences, approximately 10% of which are singletons. Only a few counts were recorded for this clonotype. Its antigen remains unknown. Trimming removed 1 base from V and 6 bases from J; junction bases left unmatched: 14. The CDR3 contains 18 residues. CDR1 is LGHDT, CDR2 YNNKEL, per germline (reference sequence). Sequencing was performed on PBMCs, mostly from graft donor cells, taken 180 days after TCRalphabeta/CD19-depleted stem cell transplant. The rearrangement links TRBV3-1 to TRBJ2-3, with 9 bases matching TRBD1. The sequence derives from a female patient between 2 and 15 years old who had a stem cell transplant for aplastic anemia, so the T cells may come from the graft donor. In DNA form, the CDR3 reads TGTGCCAGCAGCCAAGGAGCCGGACAGGGGAGGAGGGTGGATACGCAGTATTTT. Translation gives CASSQGAGQGRRVDTQYF.